What follows is one T cell receptor (beta chain) and its context. Antigen: not known. Each subset's genomic DNA was split evenly across several immunoSEQ plates. Here immunoSEQ multiplex PCR was the method, and the copy in TCRdb shows in-frame clones only, minus some. The data hold 1,500,000 or so clones, with around 98.5% observed a single time. The data originate from a study of shared clonotypes between healthy human individuals. Study results and limitations: The study found about 5% of naive CD4 clonotypes shared across a handful of donors.

The split of CD4+ cells yielded CD45RA+ naive and CD45RA-negative memory subsets. The specimen was naive CD4+ T cells sorted from blood. The subset here: CD45RA+ positively selected. This receptor was identified in a man aged 30-40 years in good health.

CDR3 DNA sequence: TGTGCCAGCAGTTTCACCGGGTCTAGCTCCTACAATGAGCAGTTCTTC. Protein product: CASSFTGSSSYNEQFF. This rearrangement joins TRBV6-5 to TRBJ2-1; D remains unclear. V lost 4 bases and J lost 0, with 13 bases in between. Germline lookup yields CDR1 MNHEY and CDR2 SVGAGI. The CDR3 has 16 amino acids.